Following are 27 T cell receptor beta chains from one sample sequenced in a study of T-cell memory formation after mild COVID-19. TCRdb recomputed calls from the 5' RACE reads with MiXCR, one row per CDR3 protein. The sample consists of 200,000 to 250,000 distinct CDR3 sequences, 10% to 13% of them appearing once. Sequenced: PBMCs or a T cell subset sorted from them (not recorded which). All receptors come from a young man who had mild COVID-19 (a few samples of this study predate the infection). Cell type and time point are not known.

The sample holds a few counts of this clonotype. CDR3 coding DNA: TGCAGCGTTCGTAAACAGGAGAACACTGAAGCTTTCTTT. Translation: CSVRKQENTEAFF. This chain uses TRBV29-1 with TRBJ1-1, with D possibly TRBD1 on 5 matching bases. The CDR3 covers 13 residues. Germline V gives CDR1 SQVTM, CDR2 ANQGSEA. Trimming stripped 5 bases from V and 1 base from J, with 11 bases between.

This clonotype turned up a few times. The chain employs TRBV7-9 and TRBJ2-3; D perhaps matches TRBD1 (6 bases). Germline assignment: CDR1 SEHNR and CDR2 FQNEAQ (reference sequence). The V and J ends lost 2 bases and 10 bases respectively, with 10 bases between them. The length of the CDR3 is 12 residues. The CDR3 DNA reads as TGTGCCAGCAGCTTAAGACAGGAAGCGCAGTATTTT. Amino acids: CASSLRQEAQYF.

The chain employs TRBV4-1 and TRBJ2-7; D call uncertain. Germline loops: CDR1 MGHRA, CDR2 YSYEKL. Between the trimmed V and J ends, which lost 4 bases and 0 bases, there was a span of 10 bases. This CDR3 has 14 residues. CDR3: CASSLKPGSYEQYV. The CDR3 DNA reads TGCGCCAGCAGCCTCAAGCCGGGCTCCTACGAGCAGTACGTC.

The chain has TRBV20-1 and TRBJ1-5, with D hard to call. The CDR3 length is 14 residues. The V end was cut by 4 bases, the J end by 4 bases, with 14 bases between. Germline V CDR1 and CDR2: DFQATT, SNEGSKA (reference sequence). CDR3 loop: CSAKGVTSNQPQHF. CDR3 DNA sequence: TGCAGTGCTAAAGGTGTAACGTCAAATCAGCCCCAGCATTTT.

This clonotype was counted between two and nine times. The chain employs TRBV7-3 and TRBJ2-3; TRBD2 aligns across 10 bases. Germline-derived CDR1 and CDR2 are SGHTA and FQGTGA. This CDR3 contains 14 residues. The ends lost 5 bases at V and 5 bases at J; junction bases unmatched: 4. The chain's CDR3 is CASSPGTSVDTQYF. CDR3 in DNA: TGTGCCAGCAGCCCTGGGACTAGCGTAGATACGCAGTATTTT.

This clonotype was seen a handful of times. DNA for the CDR3: TGCAGTGCGCCTGACAGGGGGCTTAGGAGCTACACCTTC. This translates into CSAPDRGLRSYTF. The chain joins TRBV20-1 to TRBJ1-2; 10 nucleotides line up with TRBD1. J lost 9 bases, V lost 6 bases, and 10 bases had no gene match. From germline, CDR1 is DFQATT and CDR2 SNEGSKA (reference sequence). The CDR3 extends over 13 amino acids.

This chain joins TRBV28 and TRBJ1-2; TRBD1 is a possible D gene (5 bases). Trimming removed 7 bases at V and 3 bases at J, with 24 bases between. Germline V gene lookup returns CDR1 MDHEN and CDR2 SYDVKM. The CDR3 runs to 17 residues. The CDR3 loop reads CASNPYEGAGFDYGYTF. The CDR3 region has the DNA TGTGCCAGCAATCCTTACGAAGGGGCAGGGTTTGACTATGGCTACACCTTC.

J is TRBJ2-5 and V is TRBV5-4; no clear D gene. The V end was cut by 2 bases, the J end by 3 bases, with 8 bases between. Germline V gene data show CDR1 as SGHNT and CDR2 as YYREEE (reference sequence). This CDR3 is built from 13 residues. The CDR3, as DNA: TGTGCCAGCAGCTTTTTGTCAGAAGAGACCCAGTACTTC. This gives the protein CASSFLSEETQYF.

This clonotype was recorded many times. The chain couples TRBV24-1 to TRBJ2-1, with D unclear. The germline V gene encodes CDR1 KGHDR and CDR2 SFDVKD. Between the trimmed V and J ends, which lost 1 base and 2 bases, there was a span of 8 bases. The CDR3 has 15 amino acids. The chain's CDR3 is CATSDFRHPYNEQFF. The CDR3 DNA reads TGTGCCACCAGTGATTTTAGACATCCCTACAATGAGCAGTTCTTC.

This clonotype occurred a few times. The chain joins TRBV3-1 to TRBJ2-5; unclear D gene. Germline-derived CDR1 and CDR2 are LGHDT and YNNKEL (reference sequence). This CDR3 spans 13 amino acids. The V gene lost 8 bases and the J gene lost 5 bases, with 15 bases spanning the gap. The CDR3 region is CASHSPITETQYF. The CDR3 DNA follows: TGTGCCAGCCACTCGCCGATAACCGAGACCCAGTACTTC.

This clonotype was detected only a few times. The chain links TRBV7-2 to TRBJ2-5; TRBD1 agrees at 9 bases. Germline V gene data show CDR1 as SGHTA and CDR2 as FQGNSA. The CDR3 is 14 residues long. V lost 4 bases and J lost 3; bases outside the gene matches: 3. CDR3 sequence: CASSSRQGEETQYF. The CDR3, as DNA: TGTGCCAGCAGCTCCCGACAGGGGGAAGAGACCCAGTACTTC. The full variable domain, with the rest looked up from reference TRBV7-2 and TRBJ2-5, is GAGVSQSPSNKVTEKGKDVELRCDPISGHTALYWYRQSLGQGLEFLIYFQGNSAPDKSGLPSDRFSAERTGGSVSTLTIQRTQQEDSAVYLCASSSRQGEETQYFGPGTRLLVL.

This clonotype was counted only a few times. This sequence joins TRBV19 and TRBJ2-1; 9 nucleotides align to TRBD1. J lost 5 bases, V lost 4 bases, and 3 bases had no gene match. Germline CDR1 reads LNHDA; CDR2 reads SQIVND (reference sequence). The CDR3 runs 14 residues. The CDR3 sequence is CASSTGQGNNEQFF. The DNA of the CDR3 is TGTGCCAGTAGTACGGGACAGGGTAACAATGAGCAGTTCTTC.

The chain couples TRBV28 to TRBJ2-3; D ambiguous. Looked up from germline, CDR1 is MDHEN and CDR2 is SYDVKM. The V gene lost 5 bases and the J gene lost 4 bases, with 16 bases spanning the gap. This CDR3 has 15 residues. The CDR3 here is CASSPGSKWADTQYF. CDR3 nucleotides: TGTGCCAGCAGTCCCGGTTCTAAATGGGCAGATACGCAGTATTTT.

This chain links TRBV7-2 with TRBJ1-2; the D is unclear. V was trimmed by 4 bases and J by 3 bases, leaving 12 bases between them. The CDR3 length is 14 residues. CDR1 is SGHTA, CDR2 FQGNSA, per germline. The CDR3 loop reads CASSSTPNDYGYTF. CDR3 in DNA: TGTGCCAGCAGCTCCACACCAAACGACTATGGCTACACCTTC.

In its sample, this clonotype was seen a few times. The chain couples TRBV7-2 to TRBJ1-5; the D gene is possibly TRBD1 (5 bases). V was clipped by 7 bases and J by 3 bases, with 16 bases between them. The germline CDR1 and CDR2 sequences are SGHTA and FQGNSA. The CDR3 is 15 residues long. The CDR3 region is CASTSRLGDNQPQHF. The CDR3 DNA sequence: TGTGCCAGCACTTCCCGGTTAGGGGACAATCAGCCCCAGCATTTT.

The chain employs TRBV5-1 and TRBJ1-6, with 8 nucleotides matching TRBD1. Trimming cost V 4 bases and J 10 bases; bases outside gene matches: 7. Germline V gene sequence: CDR1 SGHRS, CDR2 YFSETQ. CDR3 length equals 14 residues. The CDR3 DNA sequence: TGCGCCAGCAGCAAGACAGGGGAAAAGTCACCCCTCCACTTT. Translated: CASSKTGEKSPLHF.

A few counts support this clonotype. This chain connects TRBV5-1 to TRBJ2-4; TRBD2 might be the D (6 bases). V was trimmed by 3 bases and J by 7 bases, leaving 17 bases between them. There are 15 residues in the CDR3. The germline CDR1 and CDR2 sequences are SGHRS and YFSETQ. The CDR3 loop reads CASSWDSLGANIQYF. In DNA form, the CDR3 reads TGCGCCAGCAGCTGGGACTCCCTTGGGGCGAACATTCAGTACTTC.

The J gene is TRBJ2-1, the V gene TRBV5-1; D is perhaps TRBD1 or TRBD2 (5 bases each). V dropped 4 bases and J dropped 2 bases, with 10 bases sitting between them. The V gene's germline CDR1 is SGHRS and CDR2 YFSETQ. The CDR3 is 14 residues long. The CDR3: CASSEGLAYNEQFF. The CDR3 DNA sequence: TGCGCCAGCAGCGAGGGGCTAGCCTACAATGAGCAGTTCTTC.

In its sample, this clonotype was seen a few times. DNA for the CDR3: TGTGCCAGCAGCCAGGGACAGCATACTGGAAACACCATATATTTT. Protein sequence: CASSQGQHTGNTIYF. This rearrangement joins TRBV7-7 to TRBJ1-3; 7 bases fit TRBD1. Trimming at V came to 5 bases and at J to 2 bases, leaving 6 bases not matched to a gene. Looked up from germline, CDR1 is SSHAT and CDR2 is FNYEAQ (reference sequence). The CDR3 runs to 15 residues.

About this clonotype: A much more abundant neighbour one base away suggests this may be a read error. The chain recombines TRBV28 with TRBJ2-3, with TRBD2 as a possible D gene (6 bases). This CDR3 comprises 13 residues. V dropped 6 bases and J dropped 1 base, with 8 bases sitting between them. Looked up from germline, CDR1 is MDHEN and CDR2 is SYDVKM. CDR3 bases: TGTGCCAGCAGCAGGGAGGGCACAGATACGCAGTATTTT. As protein: CASSREGTDTQYF.

The chain has TRBV23-1 and TRBJ2-5, with TRBD1 as a possible D gene (5 bases). TRBV23-1 is labeled an ORF, and its function is uncertain. This CDR3 has 14 residues. Trimming cost V 7 bases and J 3 bases, with 15 bases left between them. The CDR3 here is CASTPVDSKETQYF. The CDR3 bases are TGCGCCAGCACTCCCGTAGACAGTAAAGAGACCCAGTACTTC.

V and J are TRBV7-9 and TRBJ2-3; TRBD2 aligns across 9 bases. CDR1 is SEHNR and CDR2 is FQNEAQ in the germline V gene (reference sequence). The CDR3 consists of 15 residues. The J segment lost 2 bases and the V segment lost 5 bases, leaving 5 bases of the junction unmatched. The CDR3 DNA is TGTGCCAGCAGCCGAAGACTAGCGGTCACAGATACGCAGTATTTT. Its translation: CASSRRLAVTDTQYF.

This chain connects TRBV9 to TRBJ2-2; D may correspond to TRBD1 or TRBD2 (5 bases each). Trimming pared 7 bases from V and 6 bases from J, leaving 13 bases between. In germline, CDR1 is SGDLS, CDR2 YYNGEE. CDR3 length equals 13 residues. The CDR3 is CASRRDVAGELFF. The CDR3 region has the DNA TGTGCCAGCCGCCGGGACGTCGCCGGGGAGCTGTTTTTT.

The V and J genes are TRBV7-9 and TRBJ2-2; TRBD2 might be the D (6 bases). V lost 6 bases and J lost 0, with 17 bases in between. Germline V CDR1 and CDR2: SEHNR, FQNEAQ (reference sequence). This CDR3 comprises 17 residues. CDR3 sequence: CASSPQSSAPNTGELFF. The CDR3 DNA reads as TGTGCCAGCAGTCCCCAGTCTAGCGCTCCGAACACCGGGGAGCTGTTTTTT.

This clonotype was seen a few times. The CDR3 nucleotides read TGTGCCAGCAGCCATGGCTACAGGGAGGAGACCCAGTACTTC. Its protein is CASSHGYREETQYF. The chain uses TRBV7-6 and TRBJ2-5, with a weak D call TRBD1 (6 bases). Trimming removed 5 bases at V and 5 bases at J, with 15 bases between. CDR3 size: 14 residues. Germline V gene sequence: CDR1 SGHVS, CDR2 FNYEAQ.

This clonotype appeared a few times. This chain links TRBV7-2 with TRBJ2-7; TRBD2 is a possible D gene (6 bases). The CDR3 has 13 amino acids. CDR1 is SGHTA, CDR2 FQGNSA, per germline. With 1 base removed from V and 5 bases from J, the gap between germline ends came to 9 bases. CDR3 protein: CASSLERGNEQYF. CDR3 nucleotides: TGTGCCAGCAGCTTAGAACGGGGGAACGAGCAGTACTTC.

The chain couples TRBV10-3 to TRBJ1-3, with 8 bases identical to TRBD1. With 6 bases clipped from V and 3 bases from J, the junction kept 1 base outside the gene matches. Germline V gene lookup returns CDR1 ENHRY and CDR2 SYGVKD. The CDR3 is 13 residues long. CDR3 in amino acids: CAISRGLGNTIYF. The CDR3 nucleotides read TGTGCCATCAGCAGGGGGCTTGGAAACACCATATATTTT.